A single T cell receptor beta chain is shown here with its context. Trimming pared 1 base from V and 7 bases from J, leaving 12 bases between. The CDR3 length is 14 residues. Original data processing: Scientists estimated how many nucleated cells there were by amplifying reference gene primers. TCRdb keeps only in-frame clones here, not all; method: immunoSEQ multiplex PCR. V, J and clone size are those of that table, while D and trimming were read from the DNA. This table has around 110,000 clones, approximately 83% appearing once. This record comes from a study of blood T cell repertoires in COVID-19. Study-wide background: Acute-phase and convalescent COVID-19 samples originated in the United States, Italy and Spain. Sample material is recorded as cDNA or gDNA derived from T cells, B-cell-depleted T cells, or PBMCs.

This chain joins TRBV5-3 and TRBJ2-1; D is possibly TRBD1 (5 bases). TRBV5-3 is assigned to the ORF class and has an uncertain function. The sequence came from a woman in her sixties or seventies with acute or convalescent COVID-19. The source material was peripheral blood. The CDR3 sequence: CARSLRAGPNEQFF. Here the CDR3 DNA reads TGTGCCAGAAGCTTGAGGGCAGGGCCAAATGAGCAGTTCTTC.